The present TCR beta chain was sequenced within a study of blood T cell repertoires in COVID-19. Study context: T cells, B-cell-depleted T cells, or PBMCs supplied cDNA or gDNA.

This CDR3 is built from 12 residues. V lost 4 bases to trimming and J lost 3 bases, with 4 bases between them. Germline V gene data show CDR1 as SGHRS and CDR2 as YFSETQ. Here immunoSEQ multiplex PCR was the method, and the copy in TCRdb shows in-frame clones only, minus some. The sample gives around 190,000 clones, approximately 83% of which show up once; more than 1.5% is in the top ten. The receptor comes from a human donor in a cohort sampled during active COVID-19. The sequenced material came from peripheral blood. The chain joins TRBV5-1 to TRBJ2-2; D remains ambiguous. As DNA, the CDR3 is TGCGCCAGCAGCATAGACACCGGGGAGCTGTTTTTT. It yields the protein CASSIDTGELFF.